Listed below are T cell receptor beta chains from one sample, sequenced in a study of cytomegalovirus exposure and HLA in healthy donors. Method: immunoSEQ multiplex PCR; TCRdb's copy keeps in-frame clones and lacks some. The repertoire consists of some 120,000 clones, with approximately 75% occurring once and the leading ten covering 1.5% to 2%. Sequencing was performed on PBMCs. The source of these receptors is a man aged 35 to 55 in good health and CMV-seronegative. CDR3s include the opening cysteine and the closing phenylalanine or tryptophan. The order of the fields is CDR3 length, D gene, J gene, clone size, V gene, CDR3 DNA, CDR3 protein. The D gene is left open where the match is weak. Clone size is not always given. Where it is, it says once, few, many or a class for expanded clones.

>12|-|TRBJ1-6|-|TRBV7-9
TGTGCCAGCAGCTCCCTCAATTCACCCCTCCACTTT
CASSSLNSPLHF
>14|-|TRBJ1-2|-|TRBV7-9
TGTGCCAGCAGCCCCCTGGACAGAGCTTATGGCTACACCTTC
CASSPLDRAYGYTF
>15|-|TRBJ2-2|few|TRBV5-4
TGTGCCACATTGGTCGGGAGCGGCGACACCGGGGAGCTGTTTTTT
CATLVGSGDTGELFF
>14|-|TRBJ1-4|-|TRBV5-1
TGCGCCAGCAGCTTGGCCGGAGATCGGGAAAAACTGTTTTTT
CASSLAGDREKLFF
>16|TRBD2|TRBJ2-1|-|TRBV14
TGTGCCAGCAGCCAAGCCGGGACTAGCGGGAGAGTTGAGCAGTTCTTC
CASSQAGTSGRVEQFF
>14|TRBD2|TRBJ2-1|-|TRBV30
TGTGCCTGGAGCCTAGCGGGGGGGGTGAATGAGCAGTTCTTC
CAWSLAGGVNEQFF
>15|TRBD1|TRBJ1-4|-|TRBV6-5
TGTGCCAGCAGGGAGGGACAGGGGCTCAATGAAAAACTGTTTTTT
CASREGQGLNEKLFF
>15|-|TRBJ2-1|-|TRBV27
TGTGCCAGCAGTTATGGGGGCAGCTCCTACAATGAGCAGTTCTTC
CASSYGGSSYNEQFF
>14|-|TRBJ1-1|-|TRBV6-5
TGTGCCAGCTCACCCGGTCCAGGGAACACTGAAGCTTTCTTT
CASSPGPGNTEAFF
>12|-|TRBJ2-2|-|TRBV19
TGTGCCAGTAGTAGGGGCTCCGGGGAGCTGTTTTTT
CASSRGSGELFF
>15|TRBD2|TRBJ2-7|-|TRBV19
TGTGCCAGTAGTATCGGGCTAGCGGGAACGTACGAGCAGTACTTC
CASSIGLAGTYEQYF
>16|TRBD1|TRBJ2-7|few|TRBV28
TGTGCCAGCAGTCTCGGAGGACAGGGGGCATTTGACGAGCAGTACTTC
CASSLGGQGAFDEQYF
>15|-|TRBJ1-1|-|TRBV7-2
TGTGCCAGCAGCTTAGATTCGTCGGGTGTCACTGAAGCTTTCTTT
CASSLDSSGVTEAFF
>15|-|TRBJ2-5|-|TRBV28
TGTGCCAGCAGTTCCCCCTCCGGGGGCCAAGAGACCCAGTACTTC
CASSSPSGGQETQYF
>15|TRBD1|TRBJ2-7|-|TRBV6-5
TGTGCCAGCAGTCCCTGGACAGGGATCACCTACGAGCAGTACTTC
CASSPWTGITYEQYF
>14|TRBD1|TRBJ1-1|few|TRBV6-1
TGTGCCAGCAGCACATACAGGGGCAACACTGAAGCTTTCTTT
CASSTYRGNTEAFF
>13|TRBD1|TRBJ2-5|-|TRBV30
TGTGCCTGGAGTACAGGGGTTAGAGAGACCCAGTACTTC
CAWSTGVRETQYF
>17|TRBD1|TRBJ2-7|-|TRBV28
TGTGCCAGCAGTTCCCCCGTGGGGGACAGGGGCTTCTACGAGCAGTACTTC
CASSSPVGDRGFYEQYF
>14|TRBD1|TRBJ1-2|-|TRBV10-3
TGTGCCACCCGCGGGCAGGGGGCCAACTATGGCTACACCTTC
CATRGQGANYGYTF
>11|-|TRBJ2-7|few|TRBV7-9
TGTGCCAGCAGCTCCATCTACGAGCAGTACTTC
CASSSIYEQYF
>15|TRBD1|TRBJ1-1|-|TRBV7-2
TGTGCCAGCAGCCGAGACAGGGGGCAAGGGACTGAAGCTTTCTTT
CASSRDRGQGTEAFF
>14|-|TRBJ1-2|-|TRBV6-5
TGTGCCAGCAGTTACCAGGGGCGGAACTATGGCTACACCTTC
CASSYQGRNYGYTF
>15|TRBD1|TRBJ1-2|-|TRBV7-6
TGTGCCAGCAGCCTAGACAGGGGGCCAAACTATGGCTACACCTTC
CASSLDRGPNYGYTF
>12|-|TRBJ2-5|-|TRBV7-2
TGTGCCAGCAGCTCCACCCGGGAGACCCAGTACTTC
CASSSTRETQYF
>12|TRBD2|TRBJ2-1|-|TRBV19
TGTGCCAGTAGTTTCGCGGGAGCTGAGCAGTTCTTC
CASSFAGAEQFF
>14|-|TRBJ1-2|-|TRBV11-2
TGTGCCAGCAGCTTAGCAGGTCCTAACTATGGCTACACCTTC
CASSLAGPNYGYTF